Following are 27 T cell receptor beta chains from one sample sequenced in a study of blood T cell repertoires in COVID-19. The protocol was immunoSEQ multiplex PCR, while the TCRdb copy is restricted to in-frame clones and leaves out a portion. Of roughly 150,000 clones in the sample, 84% were seen once. The sample comprised PBMCs or T cells enriched from blood (not recorded which). These receptors came from a man aged 45-65 years in a cohort exposed to, infected with or recovered from COVID-19 (not recorded which).

V gene TRBV28 combines with J gene TRBJ2-1, with 11 bases that match TRBD2. The germline V gene has CDR1 MDHEN and CDR2 SYDVKM. The trim removed 1 base at V and 8 bases at J, leaving 4 bases unmatched. This CDR3 has 15 amino acids. The CDR3 protein is CASSLSTSGSDEQFF. The CDR3 nucleotides are TGTGCCAGCAGTTTATCAACTAGCGGGAGCGATGAGCAGTTCTTC.

The chain combines TRBV5-1 with TRBJ2-2, with D possibly being TRBD2 (6 bases). V lost 5 bases and J 2 bases, leaving 16 bases between the germline ends. The CDR3 length is 16 residues. From germline, CDR1 is SGHRS and CDR2 YFSETQ. The DNA for the CDR3 is TGCGCCAGCAGAGGTTTAGTCGGGAGAAACACCGGGGAGCTGTTTTTT. It specifies CASRGLVGRNTGELFF.

This rearrangement joins TRBV27 to TRBJ2-1; maybe TRBD1 (5 bases). The CDR3 spans 15 residues. Germline CDR1 reads MNHEY; CDR2 reads SMNVEV (reference sequence). Trimming took 2 bases from V and 4 from J, leaving 12 bases between them. CDR3 loop: CASSLQGLGYNEQFF. Here the CDR3 DNA reads TGTGCCAGCAGTTTACAGGGCCTGGGGTACAATGAGCAGTTCTTC.

The V call is TRBV28, the J call TRBJ1-2; the match to TRBD1 covers 11 bases. Germline assignment: CDR1 MDHEN and CDR2 SYDVKM. The V segment lost 3 bases and the J segment 7 bases; nucleotides outside the gene matches: 13. This CDR3 has 17 amino acids. The CDR3 loop reads CASSFGGQGGLISGYTF. CDR3 nucleotide sequence: TGTGCCAGCAGTTTTGGGGGACAGGGGGGCCTGATTTCTGGCTACACCTTC.

The rearrangement links TRBV12-3 or TRBV12-4 to TRBJ1-6; no firm D call. The V end lost 3 bases, the J end lost 10 bases, and 7 bases lay between the germline ends. CDR3 size: 12 residues. CDR3 amino acids: CASSFGGSPLHF. Written as DNA, the CDR3 is TGTGCCAGCAGTTTTGGCGGCTCACCCCTCCACTTT.

The V call is TRBV12-3 or TRBV12-4, the J call TRBJ2-7, with no clear D. The CDR3 has 13 amino acids. Trimming stripped 0 bases from V and 3 bases from J, with 6 bases between. The CDR3 region is CASSLAEYYEQYF. The CDR3 DNA is TGTGCCAGCAGTTTAGCAGAGTACTACGAGCAGTACTTC.

The chain uses TRBV18 and TRBJ2-5, with D tentatively TRBD2 (6 bases). V was trimmed by 3 bases and J by 2 bases, leaving 16 bases between them. The CDR3 consists of 16 residues. Germline V CDR1 and CDR2: KGHSH, LQKENI. This chain's CDR3 is CASSPPRGAGQETQYF. CDR3 DNA sequence: TGTGCCAGCTCACCCCCAAGGGGCGCGGGGCAAGAGACCCAGTACTTC.

V usage is TRBV29-1 and J usage is TRBJ1-2; D remains unclear. Trimming took off 3 bases at V and 0 bases at J, with 5 bases between the two ends. This CDR3 has 12 residues. Germline V CDR1 and CDR2: SQVTM, ANQGSEA. The CDR3 DNA reads TGCAGCGTTGACGGGACTAACTATGGCTACACCTTC. Its translation is CSVDGTNYGYTF.

The rearrangement uses TRBV10-2 and TRBJ2-1; tentatively, D is TRBD2 (6 bases). This CDR3 has 18 amino acids. V was shortened by 4 bases and J by 4 bases, with 23 bases between the two germline ends. The germline V gene encodes CDR1 WSHSY and CDR2 SAAADI. Here the CDR3 DNA reads TGCGCCAGCAGTGGCGTTGGCCCTCCCGGGGGTGCGTACAATGAGCAGTTCTTC. Amino acids: CASSGVGPPGGAYNEQFF.

This chain uses TRBV19 with TRBJ2-5; TRBD2 matches at 10 bases. With 2 bases clipped from V and 2 bases from J, the junction kept 5 bases outside the gene matches. This CDR3 spans 16 amino acids. Per the germline V gene, CDR1 is LNHDA and CDR2 is SQIVND (reference sequence). The CDR3 region has the DNA TGTGCCAGTAGTATATCTCGGACTAGCGGACAAGAGACCCAGTACTTC. Translated, it gives CASSISRTSGQETQYF. Full variable domain (missing parts from reference TRBV19 and TRBJ2-5): DGGITQSPKYLFRKEGQNVTLSCEQNLNHDAMYWYRQDPGQGLRLIYYSQIVNDFQKGDIAEGYSVSREKKESFPLTVTSAQKNPTAFYLCASSISRTSGQETQYFGPGTRLLVL.

This rearrangement joins TRBV5-1 to TRBJ2-7; possible D gene TRBD2, 6 bases. V was clipped by 3 bases and J by 3 bases, with 19 bases between them. The CDR3 is 16 amino acids. The germline gives CDR1 SGHRS, CDR2 YFSETQ. CDR3 region: CASSSVRTGDLYEQYF. CDR3 coding DNA: TGCGCCAGCAGCTCAGTTCGGACGGGGGACCTCTACGAGCAGTACTTC. Supplemented by reference TRBV5-1 and TRBJ2-7, the full variable domain reads KAGVTQTPRYLIKTRGQQVTLSCSPISGHRSVSWYQQTPGQGLQFLFEYFSETQRNKGNFPGRFSGRQFSNSRSEMNVSTLELGDSALYLCASSSVRTGDLYEQYFGPGTRLTVT.

This sequence joins TRBV5-5 and TRBJ2-5, with 10 bases matching TRBD1. Germline CDR1 SGHKS, CDR2 YYEKEE (reference sequence). The CDR3 covers 14 residues. The V gene end was trimmed by 3 bases and the J gene end by 3 bases; junction bases not matched to a gene: 2. The CDR3 DNA follows: TGTGCCAGCAGCTCCGGGACAGGGGAAGAGACCCAGTACTTC. The encoded protein is CASSSGTGEETQYF.

The rearrangement joins TRBV18 to TRBJ1-1, with D possibly matching TRBD1 (5 bases). CDR1 is KGHSH, CDR2 LQKENI, per germline. CDR3 length equals 14 residues. V was shortened by 8 bases and J by 5 bases, with 18 bases between the two germline ends. The CDR3 DNA reads as TGTGCCAGCCGTCACAGCGGGGCCCAGACTGAAGCTTTCTTT. Its protein product is CASRHSGAQTEAFF.

V gene TRBV19 combines with J gene TRBJ2-7, with a weak D call TRBD2 (6 bases). V shed 3 bases and J shed 3 bases, with 12 bases lying between them. The germline V gene has CDR1 LNHDA and CDR2 SQIVND (reference sequence). The length of the CDR3 is 14 residues. The DNA for the CDR3 is TGTGCCAGTAGTATGGGGGGAGGATTCTACGAGCAGTACTTC. This encodes CASSMGGGFYEQYF.

This chain joins TRBV5-1 and TRBJ2-3, with TRBD1 identical over 9 bases. The CDR3 loop spans 15 amino acids. V shed 4 bases, J shed 4 bases, and the junction held 7 bases outside the gene matches. Germline CDR1 reads SGHRS; CDR2 reads YFSETQ. CDR3 loop: CASSPRTGAADTQYF. The DNA for the CDR3 is TGCGCCAGCAGCCCAAGGACAGGGGCGGCAGATACGCAGTATTTT.

The chain employs TRBV5-6 and TRBJ1-2; possibly TRBD1 for D (6 bases). Germline V gene lookup returns CDR1 SGHDT and CDR2 YYEEEE. V lost 2 bases to trimming and J lost 4 bases, with 9 bases between them. The CDR3 loop spans 13 amino acids. The CDR3 loop is CASSLGGGYGYTF. CDR3 DNA: TGTGCCAGCAGCTTAGGGGGTGGCTATGGCTACACCTTC.

The chain has TRBV6-5 and TRBJ2-7; a weak D match, TRBD1 (7 bases). V shed 5 bases and J shed 4 bases, with 15 bases lying between them. The CDR3 consists of 14 residues. The germline CDR1 and CDR2 sequences are MNHEY and SVGAGI. CDR3 bases: TGTGCCAGCAGTCCAGGGGGGCTAGGGTACGAGCAGTACTTC. It specifies CASSPGGLGYEQYF.

The chain combines TRBV5-4 with TRBJ2-7; 7 bases align to TRBD1. After removal of 1 base from V and 7 bases from J, the junction contained 14 bases not matched to a gene. CDR1 is SGHNT and CDR2 is YYREEE in the germline V gene (reference sequence). The length of the CDR3 is 16 residues. The CDR3: CASSLRGTDMKWEQYF. CDR3 in DNA: TGTGCCAGCAGCTTGAGGGGGACAGACATGAAGTGGGAGCAGTACTTC.

Concerning this clone itself: Other DNA sequences from this sample encode an identical CDR3 as well. CDR3 loop: CASSEVAGGWQEQFF. For the CDR3, the DNA is TGCGCCAGCAGTGAGGTAGCGGGAGGTTGGCAGGAGCAGTTCTTC. This chain joins TRBV10-1 and TRBJ2-1; 10 bases align to TRBD2. The CDR3 length is 15 residues. Per germline, CDR1 WNHNN and CDR2 SYGVQD (reference sequence). J was trimmed by 10 bases and V by 2 bases; bases with no gene match: 8.

The CDR3, as DNA: TGTGCCAGCAGCCCTCGGGACAGCTTTAGCAATCAGCCCCAGCATTTT. The encoded protein is CASSPRDSFSNQPQHF. The chain recombines TRBV7-8 with TRBJ1-5; TRBD1 aligns across 7 bases. Germline trimming cut 5 bases from V and 0 bases from J; bases unmatched to any gene: 7. This CDR3 is 16 amino acids long. CDR1 is SGHVS and CDR2 is FQNEAQ in the germline V gene.

This sequence joins TRBV30 and TRBJ1-4, with unresolved D. Germline CDR1 reads GTSNPN; CDR2 reads SVGIG (reference sequence). The CDR3 totals 11 residues. Trimming took off 5 bases at V and 9 bases at J, with 10 bases between the two ends. The DNA for the CDR3 is TGTGCCTGGCAATTCGAGCAAAAACTGTTTTTT. Its protein is CAWQFEQKLFF.

The chain combines TRBV19 with TRBJ1-5; weak D call: TRBD1 (5 bases). Germline V gene sequence: CDR1 LNHDA, CDR2 SQIVND (reference sequence). The CDR3 length is 15 residues. Trimming removed 8 bases from V and 0 bases from J, with 14 bases in between. CDR3 in amino acids: CASEGPGDSNQPQHF. The CDR3 region has the DNA TGTGCCAGTGAGGGACCGGGGGATAGCAATCAGCCCCAGCATTTT.

A note on this clone: At the DNA level, this CDR3 is encoded by other sequences in the same sample as well. The chain recombines TRBV5-1 with TRBJ2-6; D not resolved. Germline CDR1 and CDR2: SGHRS and YFSETQ. Trimming stripped 2 bases from V and 1 base from J, with 7 bases between. The CDR3 runs 15 residues. The CDR3 protein is CASSLGGSGANVLTF. The CDR3 nucleotides are TGCGCCAGCAGCTTAGGCGGTTCTGGGGCCAACGTCCTGACTTTC.

The table lists this clone with a few counts. The rearrangement links TRBV30 to TRBJ2-7, with TRBD2 matching 7 bases. CDR1 and CDR2 (germline): GTSNPN, SVGIG (reference sequence). V gave up 0 bases and J gave up 12 bases; unmatched junction bases: 14. The CDR3 runs to 14 residues. The CDR3: CAWSVTSANGPLYF. The CDR3 DNA is TGTGCCTGGAGTGTAACTAGCGCCAACGGGCCTCTGTACTTC.

The table lists this clone with a few counts. V gene TRBV12-3 or TRBV12-4 combines with J gene TRBJ1-1; weak D call: TRBD1 (5 bases). Trimming took 3 bases from V and 1 from J, leaving 6 bases between them. This CDR3 is 13 amino acids long. The CDR3 here is CASSLGGNTEAFF. CDR3 nucleotides: TGTGCCAGCAGTTTGGGGGGGAACACTGAAGCTTTCTTT.

V usage is TRBV7-6 and J usage is TRBJ2-5; a possible D gene is TRBD2 (6 bases). CDR1 and CDR2 from the germline V gene are SGHVS and FNYEAQ. CDR3 size: 14 residues. Deletions cut 3 bases from V and 1 base from J, with 9 bases between. CDR3 amino acids: CASSFGGFQETQYF. For the CDR3, the DNA is TGTGCCAGCAGCTTCGGGGGATTCCAAGAGACCCAGTACTTC.

The genes are TRBV5-1 and TRBJ2-5; TRBD2 agrees at 15 bases. The CDR3 consists of 15 residues. Germline V gene sequence: CDR1 SGHRS, CDR2 YFSETQ. Losses at the gene ends were 4 bases for V and 5 bases for J; bases not matched to a gene: 3. CDR3: CASSGTSGGIETQYF. As DNA, the CDR3 is TGCGCCAGCAGCGGGACTAGCGGGGGGATTGAGACCCAGTACTTC.